Presented here are 26 T cell receptor beta chains from one specimen sequenced in a study of T cells in Graves' hyperthyroidism and ophthalmopathy. Amplified TCR beta CDR3 regions derived from RNA transcripts. The HTBI primer set was used in a first-round RT-PCR of the TCR CDR3. In TCRdb, the multiplex PCR reads were re-called with MiXCR into one record per CDR3 protein. Of 600,000 to 800,000 distinct CDR3 sequences listed, approximately 36% are singletons. Sequenced material: blood. The receptors come from a woman aged 40 to 49 with Graves' hyperthyroidism.

This chain links TRBV6-1 with TRBJ2-2; D is uncertain. CDR3 length: 14 residues. Germline V gene lookup returns CDR1 MNHNS and CDR2 SASEGT. With 5 bases removed from V and 4 bases from J, the gap between germline ends came to 11 bases. The CDR3 DNA sequence: TGTGCCAGCAGTCCTCCCCGGGCCACCGGGGAGCTGTTTTTT. It codes for CASSPPRATGELFF.

This clonotype has ten or more counts. The chain recombines TRBV5-5 with TRBJ1-3; D remains unclear. V lost 0 bases and J lost 4, with 8 bases in between. Germline V CDR1 and CDR2: SGHKS, YYEKEE (reference sequence). This CDR3 is built from 14 residues. CDR3 sequence reads: CASSLVVGGNTIYF. CDR3 DNA: TGTGCCAGCAGCTTGGTGGTCGGGGGAAACACCATATATTTT.

The gene calls are TRBV6-1 and TRBJ2-2, with D perhaps matching TRBD1 (5 bases). The CDR3 consists of 14 residues. Germline CDR1 is MNHNS and CDR2 is SASEGT. Deletions cut 9 bases from V and 7 bases from J, with 18 bases between. DNA for the CDR3: TGTGCCAGTAGTATAGCCAGGGTGGTCGGGGAGCTGTTTTTT. This gives the protein CASSIARVVGELFF.

This clonotype showed up many times. V is TRBV29-1 and J is TRBJ1-1; tentatively, D is TRBD1 (6 bases). CDR3 size: 13 residues. V was cut by 6 bases and J by 4 bases, with 15 bases left in between. The germline gives CDR1 SQVTM, CDR2 ANQGSEA. CDR3 nucleotides: TGCAGCGTGCTACAGGGCATGTCCACTGAAGCTTTCTTT. It is translated as CSVLQGMSTEAFF.

The table lists this clonotype with a few counts. This chain joins TRBV19 and TRBJ2-5; D may be TRBD2 (6 bases). Germline lookup yields CDR1 LNHDA and CDR2 SQIVND (reference sequence). The V and J ends lost 5 bases and 1 base respectively, with 14 bases between them. This CDR3 contains 15 residues. CDR3 DNA: TGTGCCAGTAGTTCCGGGGGAAGCGGCCAAGAGACCCAGTACTTC. Protein sequence: CASSSGGSGQETQYF.

The sample holds many counts of this clonotype. The chain couples TRBV7-2 to TRBJ2-7; D is unclear. The germline gives CDR1 SGHTA, CDR2 FQGNSA. The CDR3 contains 15 residues. V gave up 5 bases and J gave up 7 bases, with 21 bases separating them. In nucleotides, the CDR3 is TGTGCCAGCAGCCAAGACTTTACTGATACTGTAGAGCAGTACTTC. Its translation is CASSQDFTDTVEQYF. The variable domain in full, with the rest retrieved from reference TRBV7-2 and TRBJ2-7, is GAGVSQSPSNKVTEKGKDVELRCDPISGHTALYWYRQSLGQGLEFLIYFQGNSAPDKSGLPSDRFSAERTGGSVSTLTIQRTQQEDSAVYLCASSQDFTDTVEQYFGPGTRLTVT.

This clonotype has a single count. The chain is built from TRBV6-4 and TRBJ2-7; tentative D call: TRBD1 (6 bases). The CDR3 runs to 15 residues. CDR1 MRHNA and CDR2 SNTAGT come from the germline V gene. V shed 3 bases and J shed 2 bases, with 14 bases lying between them. The CDR3 bases are TGTGCCAGCAGTGATTCTGGGGCAGGGGCCTACGAGCAGTACTTC. Translation: CASSDSGAGAYEQYF.

This chain links TRBV6-6 with TRBJ1-2; TRBD1 matches 9 bases. The CDR3 length is 15 residues. The germline gives CDR1 MNHNY, CDR2 SVGAGI (reference sequence). The J segment lost 3 bases and the V segment lost 7 bases, leaving 9 bases of the junction unmatched. The CDR3 DNA follows: TGTGCCAGCACCCAGCCGGGACAGGGCGACTATGGCTACACCTTC. This gives the protein CASTQPGQGDYGYTF.

This chain uses TRBV5-5 with TRBJ2-5; possibly TRBD1 for D (5 bases). The V gene's germline CDR1 is SGHKS and CDR2 YYEKEE (reference sequence). V gave up 4 bases and J gave up 2 bases, with 12 bases separating them. The CDR3 sequence is 14 residues long. The DNA for the CDR3 is TGTGCCAGCAGCCTATGGTCAGGGCAAGAGACCCAGTACTTC. Translation gives CASSLWSGQETQYF.

This sequence joins TRBV9 and TRBJ2-2; 7 bases line up with TRBD1. J lost 2 bases, V lost 10 bases, and 14 bases had no gene match. The CDR3 has 16 residues. Germline CDR1 is SGDLS and CDR2 is YYNGEE. This CDR3 reads CAGTNSRDSNTGELFF. The CDR3 DNA reads TGTGCCGGCACCAACTCCCGGGACAGCAACACCGGGGAGCTGTTTTTT.

This clonotype was counted ten times or more. The chain joins TRBV5-1 to TRBJ2-7; D possibly uses TRBD1 or TRBD2 (5 bases each). The CDR3 totals 14 residues. CDR1 is SGHRS and CDR2 is YFSETQ in the germline V gene. V lost 4 bases and J 2 bases, leaving 13 bases between the germline ends. The CDR3 here is CASSPGRGTYEQYF. CDR3 DNA sequence: TGCGCCAGCAGCCCGGGACGGGGAACCTACGAGCAGTACTTC.

This clonotype was observed at least ten times. The chain has TRBV2 and TRBJ1-5, with D perhaps matching TRBD1 (6 bases). The CDR3 spans 19 residues. Trimming stripped 3 bases from V and 1 base from J, with 22 bases between. Germline loops: CDR1 SNHLY, CDR2 FYNNEI. The CDR3: CASSEVADLRQVSNQPQHF. DNA for the CDR3: TGTGCCAGCAGTGAGGTAGCCGACCTACGACAGGTCAGCAATCAGCCCCAGCATTTT. The variable domain in full, completed from reference TRBV2 and TRBJ1-5, reads EPEVTQTPSHQVTQMGQEVILRCVPISNHLYFYWYRQILGQKVEFLVSFYNNEISEKSEIFDDQFSVERPDGSNFTLKIRSTKLEDSAMYFCASSEVADLRQVSNQPQHFGDGTRLSIL.

This chain joins TRBV5-6 and TRBJ2-7, with TRBD2 identical over 10 bases. The CDR3 is 17 residues long. Germline CDR1 reads SGHDT; CDR2 reads YYEEEE. J lost 0 bases, V lost 2 bases, and 8 bases had no gene match. CDR3 nucleotide sequence: TGTGCCAGCAGCTTTGTTTTTAGCGGGGGGAGCTCCTACGAGCAGTACTTC. It specifies CASSFVFSGGSSYEQYF.

The chain recombines TRBV6-7 with TRBJ1-5; the match to TRBD1 covers 7 bases. TRBV6-7 is assigned to the ORF class and has an uncertain function. The CDR3 is 14 amino acids. J gave up 5 bases and V 2 bases, and 3 bases lay outside the gene matches. In DNA, the CDR3 is TGTGCCAGCAGTTACGGCAGGGGGTATCAGCCCCAGCATTTT. This encodes CASSYGRGYQPQHF.

This chain uses TRBV7-2 with TRBJ2-4; 7 bases are shared with TRBD2. The CDR3 has 12 residues. The V and J ends lost 5 bases and 9 bases, in that order; junction bases with no gene match: 4. In germline, CDR1 is SGHTA, CDR2 FQGNSA. The CDR3 protein is CASSGGGSIQYF. The CDR3 DNA is TGTGCCAGCAGCGGGGGAGGGAGCATTCAGTACTTC.

This chain's CDR3 is CASIQGLAWTGELFF. The DNA for the CDR3 is TGTGCCAGCATCCAAGGACTAGCGTGGACCGGGGAGCTGTTTTTT. The chain has TRBV12-3 or TRBV12-4 and TRBJ2-2; TRBD2 matches 9 bases. V lost 7 bases and J lost 5; bases outside the gene matches: 8. CDR3 size: 15 residues.

V and J are TRBV6-5 and TRBJ2-7, with 7 nucleotides matching TRBD1. The J call may be faulty, since TRBJ2-1 better matches the DNA end. The CDR3 spans 13 residues. Germline CDR1 is MNHEY and CDR2 is SVGAGI. CDR3 DNA sequence: TGTGCCAGCAGCTCCGACAGGGATAATGAGCAGTTCTTC. Protein: CASSSDRDNEQFF.

This clonotype has just one count. Sequence at one end of the junction differs from germline and may be a read error. J is TRBJ2-6 and V is TRBV5-1, with TRBD1 matching over 8 bases. The CDR3 is 19 residues long. Germline CDR1 is SGHRS and CDR2 is YFSETQ. As DNA, the CDR3 is TGCGCCAGCGGCTTGGTTATCGGGACAGGCGCTTCTGGGGCCAACGTCCTGACTTTC. It yields the protein CASGLVIGTGASGANVLTF.

Concerning this clonotype: Just one base apart from a much larger clone, this may be a read error. The rearrangement links TRBV7-2 to TRBJ1-1; 9 nucleotides align to TRBD1. With 5 bases clipped from V and 1 base from J, the junction kept 5 bases outside the gene matches. This CDR3 has 15 residues. Germline V CDR1 and CDR2: SGHTA, FQGNSA. The CDR3, as DNA: TGTGCCAGCAGCCGGGACAGGGCAGCGAACACTGAAGCTTTCTTT. It codes for CASSRDRAANTEAFF.

The chain recombines TRBV6-5 with TRBJ1-1, with TRBD1 matching over 11 bases. The CDR3 has 17 residues. The ends lost 1 base at V and 0 bases at J; junction bases unmatched: 4. Germline CDR1 reads MNHEY; CDR2 reads SVGAGI. CDR3 protein: CASSYYGQGALNTEAFF. The CDR3 DNA is TGTGCCAGCAGTTACTACGGACAGGGGGCCTTGAACACTGAAGCTTTCTTT.

This clonotype was seen many times. The chain employs TRBV29-1 and TRBJ2-5, with no clear D. Germline V lookup: CDR1 SQVTM, CDR2 ANQGSEA. V was cut by 6 bases and J by 2 bases, with 10 bases left in between. The CDR3 has 12 residues. The CDR3 nucleotides read TGCAGCGTCACGGAATTTCAAGAGACCCAGTACTTC. Residues: CSVTEFQETQYF.

In its sample, this clonotype was seen many times. The V and J genes are TRBV20-1 and TRBJ1-1, with a tentative D call TRBD1 (5 bases). The CDR3 is 13 residues long. V was trimmed by 3 bases and J by 3 bases, leaving 11 bases between them. The germline V gene has CDR1 DFQATT and CDR2 SNEGSKA (reference sequence). DNA of the CDR3: TGCAGTGCTAGCGGGGGAATCGACACTGAAGCTTTCTTT. Translated, it gives CSASGGIDTEAFF.

This clonotype was seen only a few times. This chain uses TRBV5-1 with TRBJ2-2; the D gene is possibly TRBD1 (5 bases). This CDR3 is 15 amino acids long. Germline V gene sequence: CDR1 SGHRS, CDR2 YFSETQ. V lost 0 bases and J lost 3, with 9 bases in between. The CDR3 loop is CASSLAGADTGELFF. The CDR3 DNA follows: TGCGCCAGCAGCTTGGCTGGGGCAGACACCGGGGAGCTGTTTTTT.

The chain has TRBV7-9 and TRBJ2-5, with D perhaps being TRBD1 or TRBD2 (9 bases each). Germline CDR1 and CDR2: SEHNR and FQNEAQ (reference sequence). With 5 bases removed from V and 4 bases from J, the gap between germline ends came to 26 bases. The CDR3 length is 18 residues. The CDR3: CASSPGTGRGGAGETQYF. CDR3 coding DNA: TGTGCCAGCAGCCCGGGGACAGGGCGCGGGGGGGCGGGAGAGACCCAGTACTTC. The whole variable domain, remainder taken from reference TRBV7-9 and TRBJ2-5, is DTGVSQNPRHKITKRGQNVTFRCDPISEHNRLYWYRQTLGQGPEFLTYFQNEAQLEKSRLLSDRFSAERPKGSFSTLEIQRTEQGDSAMYLCASSPGTGRGGAGETQYFGPGTRLLVL.

The chain recombines TRBV19 with TRBJ1-5; D gene ambiguous. The germline gives CDR1 LNHDA, CDR2 SQIVND (reference sequence). V was shortened by 0 bases and J by 2 bases, with 8 bases between the two germline ends. The CDR3 runs 15 residues. The CDR3 protein is CASSIDWFGNQPQHF. The DNA of the CDR3 is TGTGCCAGTAGTATAGACTGGTTTGGCAATCAGCCCCAGCATTTT.

This chain connects TRBV12-3 or TRBV12-4 to TRBJ2-7, with D possibly being TRBD2 (6 bases). The CDR3 spans 15 residues. Trimming cost V 5 bases and J 7 bases, with 21 bases left between them. The CDR3 DNA reads as TGTGCCAGCAGTACCTCGGGACTCTACTTTGAAGAGCAGTACTTC. Protein product: CASSTSGLYFEEQYF.